This T cell receptor beta chain was retrieved from a study of cytomegalovirus exposure and HLA in healthy donors. Study background: Caucasian-associated ancestry cluster membership applied to about four fifths of approximately 420 genotyped donors.

This PCR relied on a set of 60 Vbeta primers and 13 Jbeta primers. Generated by immunoSEQ multiplex PCR, the TCRdb table keeps only in-frame clones and is missing some. Seen here are fewer than 200,000 clones, about four fifths observed once, and the top ten hold approximately 2.9%. This CDR3 region has 16 residues. The J segment lost 8 bases and the V segment lost 1 base, leaving 10 bases of the junction unmatched. Per the germline V gene, CDR1 is MDHEN and CDR2 is SYDVKM. A note on this clone: Antigen: not known.

Whole-study results and caveats: Researchers reported that a few CMV-associated chains were confirmed in vitro as CMV antigen-specific.

This receptor was obtained from a female donor in good health and CMV-seronegative. Sequences were obtained from PBMCs. The chain is built from TRBV28 and TRBJ2-1, with TRBD2 identical over 8 bases. CDR3 bases: TGTGCCAGCAGTTTATTTCCCCCGGGGGGGCCAGATGAGCAGTTCTTC. Translating gives CASSLFPPGGPDEQFF.